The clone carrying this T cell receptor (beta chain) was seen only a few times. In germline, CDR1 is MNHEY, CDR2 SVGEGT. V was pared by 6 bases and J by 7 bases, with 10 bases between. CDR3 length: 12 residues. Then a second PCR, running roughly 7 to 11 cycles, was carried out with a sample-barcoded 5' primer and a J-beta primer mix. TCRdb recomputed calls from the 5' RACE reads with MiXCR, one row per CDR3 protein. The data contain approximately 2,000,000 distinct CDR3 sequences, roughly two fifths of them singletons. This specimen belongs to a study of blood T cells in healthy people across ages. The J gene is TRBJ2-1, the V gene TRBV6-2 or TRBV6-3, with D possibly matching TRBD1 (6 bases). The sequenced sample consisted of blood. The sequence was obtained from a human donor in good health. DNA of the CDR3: TGTGCCAGCAGGGTCCAGGGGAATGAGCAGTTCTTC. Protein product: CASRVQGNEQFF.